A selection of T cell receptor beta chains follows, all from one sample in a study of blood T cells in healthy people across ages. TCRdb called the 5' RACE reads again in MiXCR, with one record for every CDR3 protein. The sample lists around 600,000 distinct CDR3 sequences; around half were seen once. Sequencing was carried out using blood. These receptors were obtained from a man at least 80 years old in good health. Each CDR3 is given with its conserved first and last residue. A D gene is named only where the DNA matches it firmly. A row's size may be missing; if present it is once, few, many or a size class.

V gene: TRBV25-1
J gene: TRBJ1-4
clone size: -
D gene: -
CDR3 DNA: TGTGCCAGCAGTGACCCGCGGGTCAGCAGAGAAAAACTGTTTTTT
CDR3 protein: CASSDPRVSREKLFF

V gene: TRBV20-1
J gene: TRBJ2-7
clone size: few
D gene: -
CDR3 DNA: TGCAGTGCCCCAGGGCACCCCGGCGGTTCCGAGCAGTACTTC
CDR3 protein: CSAPGHPGGSEQYF

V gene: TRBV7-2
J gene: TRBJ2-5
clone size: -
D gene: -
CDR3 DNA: TGTGCCAGCAGCTTGGGAAGCGGACACTTGGGAAAAGAGACCCAGTACTTC
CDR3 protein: CASSLGSGHLGKETQYF

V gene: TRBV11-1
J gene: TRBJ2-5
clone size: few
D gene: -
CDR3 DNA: TGTGCCAGTAAACAGGGATTACAAGAGACCCAGTACTTC
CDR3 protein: CASKQGLQETQYF

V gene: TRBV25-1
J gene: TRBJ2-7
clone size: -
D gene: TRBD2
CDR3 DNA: TGTGCCAGCAGTGAAGAGGGCCTAGCGGTCTACGAGCAGTACTTC
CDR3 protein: CASSEEGLAVYEQYF

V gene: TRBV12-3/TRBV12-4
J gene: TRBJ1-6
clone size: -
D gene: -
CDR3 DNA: TGTGCCAGCAGTTTACAGGACGGGGCTCTCCACTTT
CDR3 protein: CASSLQDGALHF

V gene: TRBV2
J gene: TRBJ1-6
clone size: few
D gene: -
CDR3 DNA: TGTGCCAGCACCCTCGGACAGAGCTCCTATAATTCACCCCTCCACTTT
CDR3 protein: CASTLGQSSYNSPLHF

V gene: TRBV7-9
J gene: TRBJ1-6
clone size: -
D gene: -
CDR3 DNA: TGTGCCAGCAGCCTCCCGCCCGGGAATTCCCTCCACTTT
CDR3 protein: CASSLPPGNSLHF

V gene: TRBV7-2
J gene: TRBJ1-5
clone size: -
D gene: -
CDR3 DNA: TGTGCCAGCAGCTTAAGAACAGCCCGAGCCGAGGGCAATCAGCCCCAGCATTTT
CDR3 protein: CASSLRTARAEGNQPQHF

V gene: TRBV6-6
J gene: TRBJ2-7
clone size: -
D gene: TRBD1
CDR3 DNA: TGTGCCAGCAGTTACGCCCGGGACAGGGGTGGCGAGCAGTACTTC
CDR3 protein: CASSYARDRGGEQYF

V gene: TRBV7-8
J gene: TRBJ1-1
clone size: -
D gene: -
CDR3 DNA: TGTGCCAGCAGCCCGGCCAGGCAGTGGGACACTGAAGCTTTCTTT
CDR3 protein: CASSPARQWDTEAFF

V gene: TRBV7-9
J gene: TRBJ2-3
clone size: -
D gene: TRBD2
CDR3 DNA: TGTGCCGGCAGGGCGACTAGCGGATCCACAGATACGCAGTATTTT
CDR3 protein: CAGRATSGSTDTQYF

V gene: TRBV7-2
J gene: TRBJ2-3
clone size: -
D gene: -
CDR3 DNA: TGTGCCAGCGCTCTCACAGATACGCAGTATTTT
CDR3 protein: CASALTDTQYF

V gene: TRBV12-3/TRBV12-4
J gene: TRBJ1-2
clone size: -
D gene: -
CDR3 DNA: TGTGCCAGCGGAACACCAGGTGGCTACACCTTC
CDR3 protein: CASGTPGGYTF

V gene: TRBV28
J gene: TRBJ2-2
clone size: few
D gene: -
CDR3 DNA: TGTGCCAGCAGCTTTCGGGCCACGGGCGGGGAGCTGTTTTTT
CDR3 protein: CASSFRATGGELFF

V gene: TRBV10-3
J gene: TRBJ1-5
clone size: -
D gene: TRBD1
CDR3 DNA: TGTGCCATACAGGGGGACAATCAGCCCCAGCATTTT
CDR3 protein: CAIQGDNQPQHF

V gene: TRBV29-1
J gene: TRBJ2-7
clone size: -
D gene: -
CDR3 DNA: -
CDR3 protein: CSVGPGASYEQYF

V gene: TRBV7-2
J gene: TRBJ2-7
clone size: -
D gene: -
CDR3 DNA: TGTGCCAGCAGCTTAGACAGGGTTGGTTTCTACGAGCAGTACTTC
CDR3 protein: CASSLDRVGFYEQYF

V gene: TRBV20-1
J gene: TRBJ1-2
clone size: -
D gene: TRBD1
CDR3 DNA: TGCAGTGCTAGAGATCAGACAGGGGAAATCTATGGCTACACCTTC
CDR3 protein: CSARDQTGEIYGYTF

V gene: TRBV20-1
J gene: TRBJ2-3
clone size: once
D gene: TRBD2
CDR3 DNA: TGCAGTGCAATTGCGGGAGTCCCAGATACGCAGTATTTT
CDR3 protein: CSAIAGVPDTQYF

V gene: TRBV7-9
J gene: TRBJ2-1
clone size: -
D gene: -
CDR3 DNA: TGTGCCAGCAGCTTAGAAGGCGGTGGGGGGCAATTGTACAATGAGCAGTTCTTC
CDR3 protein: CASSLEGGGGQLYNEQFF

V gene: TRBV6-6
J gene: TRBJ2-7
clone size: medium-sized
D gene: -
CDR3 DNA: TGTGCCAGCAGTCAGGGAAACGAGCAGTACTTC
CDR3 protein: CASSQGNEQYF

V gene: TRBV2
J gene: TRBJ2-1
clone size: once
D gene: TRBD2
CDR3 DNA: TGTGCCAGCAGTCTGACTAGCGGGGGGGCTTTTCCGTTCTTC
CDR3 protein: CASSLTSGGAFPFF

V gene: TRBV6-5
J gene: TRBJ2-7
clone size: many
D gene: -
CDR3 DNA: TGTGCCAGCAGTTACTCGCTCCGGACCTACGAGCAGTACTTC
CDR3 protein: CASSYSLRTYEQYF

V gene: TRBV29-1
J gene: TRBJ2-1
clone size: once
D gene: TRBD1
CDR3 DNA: TGCAGCGTTGGGACAGGGTTGGATGAGCAGTTCTTC
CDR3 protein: CSVGTGLDEQFF

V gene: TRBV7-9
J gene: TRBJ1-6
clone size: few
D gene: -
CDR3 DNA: TGTGCCAGCAGCCAGGGCATACGGTCACCCCTCCACTTT
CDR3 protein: CASSQGIRSPLHF

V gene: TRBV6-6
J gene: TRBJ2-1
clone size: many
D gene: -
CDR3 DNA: TGTGCCAGCAGTTACTCAGTGGGGGTCTATGAGCAGTTCTTC
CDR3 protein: CASSYSVGVYEQFF

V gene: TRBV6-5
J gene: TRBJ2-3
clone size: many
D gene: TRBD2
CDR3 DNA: TGTGCCAGCAGCAACAATTTAGCGGGAGCGTGGACAGATACGCAGTATTTT
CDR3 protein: CASSNNLAGAWTDTQYF

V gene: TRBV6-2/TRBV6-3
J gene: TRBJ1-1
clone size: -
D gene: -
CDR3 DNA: TGTGCCAGCACGCAACTGGCGCAAGGTAGTGAAGCTTTCTTT
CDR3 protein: CASTQLAQGSEAFF

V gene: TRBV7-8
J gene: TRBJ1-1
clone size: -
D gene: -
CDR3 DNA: TGTGCCAGCAGCTTAGTATCCGGACCCCTGGGGACTGAAGCTTTCTTT
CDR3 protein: CASSLVSGPLGTEAFF

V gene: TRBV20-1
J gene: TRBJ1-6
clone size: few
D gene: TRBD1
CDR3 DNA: TGCAGTGCGACAACAGGGGGCAATTCACCCCTCCACTTT
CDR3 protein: CSATTGGNSPLHF

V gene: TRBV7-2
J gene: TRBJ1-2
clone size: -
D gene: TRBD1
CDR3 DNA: TGTGCCAGCAGGGGAGGGGGGACAGGGGTCGTGAATGGCTACACCTTC
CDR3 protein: CASRGGGTGVVNGYTF

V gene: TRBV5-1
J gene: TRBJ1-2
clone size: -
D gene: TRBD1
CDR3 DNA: TGCGCCAGCAGCTTAGGGACAGGAAGGGGGTATGGCTACACCTTC
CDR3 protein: CASSLGTGRGYGYTF

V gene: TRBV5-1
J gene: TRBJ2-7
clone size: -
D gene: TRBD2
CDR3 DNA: TGCGCCAGCAGCTTGGCCGGGGGGGGGACTAGCGTCTACGAGCAGTACTTC
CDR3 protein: CASSLAGGGTSVYEQYF

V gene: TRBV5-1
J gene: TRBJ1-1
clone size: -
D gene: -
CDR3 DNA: TGCGCCAGCAGCTTGGGTGGGGGCCAGCAGAATGAAGCTTTCTTT
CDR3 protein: CASSLGGGQQNEAFF

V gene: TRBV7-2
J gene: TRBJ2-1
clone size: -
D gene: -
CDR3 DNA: TGTGCCAGCAGCTCCAGAACCGGAGTCTCCTACAATGAGCAGTTCTTC
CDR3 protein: CASSSRTGVSYNEQFF

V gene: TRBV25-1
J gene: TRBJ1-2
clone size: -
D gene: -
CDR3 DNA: TGTGCCAGCAGTGAGTACCGGAACTATGGCTACACCTTC
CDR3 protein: CASSEYRNYGYTF

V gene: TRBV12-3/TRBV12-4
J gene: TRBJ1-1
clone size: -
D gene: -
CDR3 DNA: TGTGCCAGCACCCTCGGGGGGGTGAACACTGAAGCTTTCTTT
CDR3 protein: CASTLGGVNTEAFF

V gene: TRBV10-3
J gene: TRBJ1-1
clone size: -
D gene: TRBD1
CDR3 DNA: TGTGCCATCAGTGCGACAGGGTCCAACACTGAAGCTTTCTTT
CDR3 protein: CAISATGSNTEAFF

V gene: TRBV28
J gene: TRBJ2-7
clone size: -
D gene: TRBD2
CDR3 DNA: TGTGCCAGCAGTTTGATCCGGGGGGGAAACGAGCAGTACTTC
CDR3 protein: CASSLIRGGNEQYF

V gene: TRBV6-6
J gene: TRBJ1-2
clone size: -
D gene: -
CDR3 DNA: TGTGCCGGCAGTTACCCGATGTGGTCGGGGGGCTACACCTTC
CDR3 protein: CAGSYPMWSGGYTF

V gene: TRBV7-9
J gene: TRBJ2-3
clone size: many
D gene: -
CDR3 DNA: TGTGCCAGCAGCTTAACTAGCCACGATACGCAGTATTTT
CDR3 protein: CASSLTSHDTQYF

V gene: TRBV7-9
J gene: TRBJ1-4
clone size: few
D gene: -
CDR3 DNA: TGTGCCAGCAGCTTTCCTAATGAAAAACTGTTTTTT
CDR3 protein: CASSFPNEKLFF

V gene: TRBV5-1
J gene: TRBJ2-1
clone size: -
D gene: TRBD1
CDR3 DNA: TGCGCCAGCAGCTTGGTGGGACAGGGAAGGGGTGAGCAGTTCTTC
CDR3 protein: CASSLVGQGRGEQFF

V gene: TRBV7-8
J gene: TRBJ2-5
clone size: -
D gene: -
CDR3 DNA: TGTGCCAGCAGCCCCCGAGGGGACAAGTACTTC
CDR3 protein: CASSPRGDKYF

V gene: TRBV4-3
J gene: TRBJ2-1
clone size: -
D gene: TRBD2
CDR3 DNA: TGCGCCAGCAGCCCAGAAGCGGGAGGAACTGGGGATGAGCAGTTCTTC
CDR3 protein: CASSPEAGGTGDEQFF

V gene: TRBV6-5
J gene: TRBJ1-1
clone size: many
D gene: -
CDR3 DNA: TGTGCCAGCAGTTTGGTTCGGGCTTTCTTT
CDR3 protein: CASSLVRAFF

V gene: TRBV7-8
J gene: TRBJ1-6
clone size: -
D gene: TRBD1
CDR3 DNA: TGTGCCAGCAGTCGCAAGGGACAGGGGCTGTATAATTCACCCTTCCACTTT
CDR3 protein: CASSRKGQGLYNSPFHF